These 29 T cell receptor beta chains originate from one sample sequenced in a study of a mutant IDH1 vaccine in newly diagnosed glioma. This table comes from immunoSEQ multiplex PCR, and its TCRdb copy is limited to in-frame clones, with some not included. The data contain 60,000 or so clones, roughly 90% of them singletons. This sample's time point: week 11, during vaccination. Each vaccine dose was 300 ug of mutant IDH1 20-mer peptide, with topical imiquimod. Their specific antigens are unknown. The input for sequencing was PBMCs, taken from a glioma patient whose treatment included an IDH1 peptide vaccine. The receptors come from a man aged 35-49 years with glioma.

CDR3 DNA sequence: TGTGCCAGCAGCCCCCAGAAGGGGAACAATCAGCCCCAGCATTTT. It specifies CASSPQKGNNQPQHF. V is TRBV7-2 and J is TRBJ1-5, with D possibly TRBD1 on 5 matching bases. CDR3 length: 15 residues. Trimming removed 5 bases at V and 3 bases at J, with 14 bases between. Germline values: CDR1 SGHTA, CDR2 FQGNSA.

The chain couples TRBV9 to TRBJ2-7; 9 bases map to TRBD2. This CDR3 has 14 amino acids. With V trimmed by 0 bases and J by 6 bases, 4 bases remained unmatched. CDR1 is SGDLS and CDR2 is YYNGEE in the germline V gene. CDR3 in DNA: TGTGCCAGCAGCGTAGCAGGACTAGCGAGCGAGCAGTACTTC. This sequence encodes CASSVAGLASEQYF.

Written as DNA, the CDR3 is TGTGCCAGTAGTATAGATCCGACAGGGGTCAACACTGAAGCTTTCTTT. This translates into CASSIDPTGVNTEAFF. The V call is TRBV19, the J call TRBJ1-1, with 8 bases fitting TRBD1. Germline lookup yields CDR1 LNHDA and CDR2 SQIVND (reference sequence). Trimming removed 0 bases from V and 2 bases from J; junction bases left unmatched: 5. The CDR3 runs 16 residues.

The chain couples TRBV27 to TRBJ1-5; D is unresolved. Trimming took off 2 bases at V and 3 bases at J, with 17 bases between the two ends. Germline-derived CDR1 and CDR2 are MNHEY and SMNVEV (reference sequence). The CDR3 has 17 residues. The CDR3 loop is CASSLITNGFNNQPQHF. The CDR3 coding sequence is TGTGCCAGCAGTTTAATAACGAACGGGTTTAACAATCAGCCCCAGCATTTT.

The chain joins TRBV9 to TRBJ2-3; no reliable D call. CDR3 length: 16 amino acids. V was pared by 4 bases and J by 6 bases, with 21 bases between. CDR1 and CDR2 from the germline V gene are SGDLS and YYNGEE. CDR3 loop: CASSQEGPSLVDTQYF. Written as DNA, the CDR3 is TGTGCCAGCAGCCAAGAAGGACCGTCGCTAGTGGATACGCAGTATTTT.

The CDR3 protein is CASSIESFPYNEQFF. CDR3 DNA sequence: TGTGCCAGTAGTATAGAAAGTTTCCCCTACAATGAGCAGTTCTTC. V and J are TRBV19 and TRBJ2-1, with D hard to call. Trimming took off 0 bases at V and 2 bases at J, with 8 bases between the two ends. CDR3 length: 15 residues. Germline-derived CDR1 and CDR2 are LNHDA and SQIVND (reference sequence).

V and J are TRBV28 and TRBJ1-3; D possibly corresponds to TRBD1 (5 bases). The ends were cut back, 5 bases at V and 6 bases at J, with 14 bases in the middle. The CDR3 has 14 amino acids. CDR1 MDHEN and CDR2 SYDVKM come from the germline V gene. In DNA, the CDR3 is TGTGCCAGCAGTGCTGGGGGATGGGAAAACACCATATATTTT. The encoded protein is CASSAGGWENTIYF.

This chain links TRBV19 with TRBJ2-5; a possible D gene is TRBD2 (7 bases). Looked up from germline, CDR1 is LNHDA and CDR2 is SQIVND (reference sequence). This CDR3 has 14 amino acids. The V gene lost 4 bases and the J gene lost 5 bases, with 14 bases spanning the gap. The CDR3, as DNA: TGTGCCAGTAGTACCTCGGGGGGCTGGGAGACCCAGTACTTC. This translates into CASSTSGGWETQYF.

J is TRBJ2-5 and V is TRBV28; possibly TRBD2 for D (5 bases). Trimming left V 5 bases short and J 1 base short, with 14 bases between. This CDR3 has 15 amino acids. Germline CDR1 MDHEN, CDR2 SYDVKM. CDR3 nucleotide sequence: TGTGCCAGCAGTGACCCGGGCCGGGGCCAAGAGACCCAGTACTTC. Translation gives CASSDPGRGQETQYF.

The CDR3 region has the DNA TGTGCCAGCCGTGGGGGAGGGAATGAAAAACTGTTTTTT. Its translation: CASRGGGNEKLFF. The chain recombines TRBV6-6 with TRBJ1-4; possible D gene TRBD1, 5 bases. Germline V CDR1 and CDR2: MNHNY, SVGAGI (reference sequence). This CDR3 comprises 13 residues. V was trimmed by 8 bases and J by 5 bases, leaving 12 bases between them.

The gene calls are TRBV6-1 and TRBJ1-1; tentative D call: TRBD1 (6 bases). Trimming took 4 bases from V and 2 from J, leaving 14 bases between them. Germline CDR1 and CDR2: MNHNS and SASEGT. The CDR3 length is 15 residues. The CDR3 here is CASSAGGRVNTEAFF. In DNA, the CDR3 is TGTGCCAGCAGTGCGGGGGGCAGGGTAAACACTGAAGCTTTCTTT.

This chain links TRBV28 with TRBJ1-3, with 12 bases lining up with TRBD1. CDR1 and CDR2 from the germline V gene are MDHEN and SYDVKM. The V gene end was trimmed by 5 bases and the J gene end by 4 bases; junction bases not matched to a gene: 9. There are 17 residues in the CDR3. CDR3 loop: CASSALRGQGAGNTIYF. The CDR3 DNA is TGTGCCAGCAGTGCCCTTCGGGGACAGGGGGCGGGAAACACCATATATTTT.

The J gene is TRBJ1-4, the V gene TRBV19, with a weak D call TRBD1 (6 bases). The CDR3 spans 14 residues. Germline V CDR1 and CDR2: LNHDA, SQIVND (reference sequence). With 5 bases removed from V and 5 bases from J, the gap between germline ends came to 12 bases. The CDR3 is CASSLDRLNEKLFF. The CDR3 nucleotides read TGTGCCAGTAGTCTTGACAGGTTAAATGAAAAACTGTTTTTT. The variable domain in full, completed from reference TRBV19 and TRBJ1-4, reads DGGITQSPKYLFRKEGQNVTLSCEQNLNHDAMYWYRQDPGQGLRLIYYSQIVNDFQKGDIAEGYSVSREKKESFPLTVTSAQKNPTAFYLCASSLDRLNEKLFFGSGTQLSVL.

This sequence joins TRBV5-4 and TRBJ1-2; D is undetermined. Per germline, CDR1 SGHNT and CDR2 YYREEE (reference sequence). Trimming removed 4 bases from V and 0 bases from J, with 13 bases in between. CDR3 length: 15 residues. CDR3 DNA: TGTGCCAGCAGCCCGAACCCGCAGGCTAACTATGGCTACACCTTC. Translated: CASSPNPQANYGYTF.

The rearrangement links TRBV7-2 to TRBJ2-7; D remains ambiguous. From germline, CDR1 is SGHTA and CDR2 FQGNSA. V was trimmed by 3 bases and J by 3 bases, leaving 12 bases between them. This CDR3 contains 14 residues. This CDR3 reads CASSLSRWGYEQYF. The CDR3 coding sequence is TGTGCCAGCAGCTTGAGCCGTTGGGGCTACGAGCAGTACTTC.

This chain links TRBV7-8 with TRBJ1-2, with a tentative D call TRBD1 (5 bases). V was trimmed by 4 bases and J by 9 bases, leaving 18 bases between them. The CDR3 is made up of 14 amino acids. Germline CDR1 SGHVS, CDR2 FQNEAQ. CDR3 sequence (DNA): TGTGCCAGCAGCTACGGGACGGCGTCGGGTAGCTACACCTTC. Translating it yields CASSYGTASGSYTF. Based on the CDR3 plus reference TRBV7-8 and TRBJ1-2, the full variable domain is GAGVSQSPRYKVAKRGQDVALRCDPISGHVSLFWYQQALGQGPEFLTYFQNEAQLDKSGLPSDRFFAERPEGSVSTLKIQRTQQEDSAVYLCASSYGTASGSYTFGSGTRLTVV.

This clone was recorded once. The chain uses TRBV28 and TRBJ1-5; 8 positions agree with TRBD1. CDR1 and CDR2 from the germline V gene are MDHEN and SYDVKM. The V gene end was trimmed by 7 bases and the J gene end by 5 bases; junction bases not matched to a gene: 7. The CDR3 length is 14 residues. In DNA, the CDR3 is TGTGCCAGCACAGGTCCGACAGGGGATCAGCCCCAGCATTTT. Amino acid sequence: CASTGPTGDQPQHF.

This rearrangement joins TRBV7-9 to TRBJ2-2; maybe TRBD1 (6 bases). The CDR3 runs to 14 residues. Trimming took off 1 base at V and 7 bases at J, with 10 bases between the two ends. CDR1 and CDR2 (germline): SEHNR, FQNEAQ (reference sequence). The CDR3 DNA reads TGTGCCAGCAGCTTAGATACAGGGATCGGGGAGCTGTTTTTT. It translates to CASSLDTGIGELFF.

This clone was found a few times. The gene calls are TRBV11-2 and TRBJ1-2; 7 bases agree with TRBD1. J gave up 7 bases and V 5 bases, and 7 bases lay outside the gene matches. CDR1 and CDR2 (germline): SGHAT, FQNNGV. CDR3 length equals 13 residues. CDR3 in DNA: TGTGCCAGCAGCCAGACAGGGATATTTGGCTACACCTTC. Translated: CASSQTGIFGYTF.

This rearrangement joins TRBV6-5 to TRBJ1-2; D ambiguous. V was pared by 0 bases and J by 5 bases, with 7 bases between. Germline-derived CDR1 and CDR2 are MNHEY and SVGAGI. The CDR3 extends over 13 amino acids. The CDR3 spells CASSYSGSYGYTF. The DNA of the CDR3 is TGTGCCAGCAGTTACTCAGGTTCATATGGCTACACCTTC.

V gene TRBV5-1 combines with J gene TRBJ1-1; TRBD1 might be the D (6 bases). The CDR3 covers 15 residues. Germline V gene lookup returns CDR1 SGHRS and CDR2 YFSETQ. V lost 4 bases to trimming and J lost 13 bases, with 26 bases between them. In DNA form, the CDR3 reads TGCGCCAGCAGCCTGACCCTACTTGATGGGACAAGGCTTTTCTTT. Its translation is CASSLTLLDGTRLFF.

The chain has TRBV28 and TRBJ1-2, with 8 positions matching TRBD1. The J segment lost 5 bases and the V segment lost 5 bases, leaving 7 bases of the junction unmatched. This CDR3 spans 14 amino acids. Germline V gene sequence: CDR1 MDHEN, CDR2 SYDVKM. CDR3 sequence reads: CASSRQGISYGYTF. The CDR3 DNA reads TGTGCCAGCAGTCGACAGGGGATAAGTTATGGCTACACCTTC.

The chain has TRBV5-1 and TRBJ1-6, with D tentatively TRBD1 (6 bases). The CDR3 is made up of 16 amino acids. The germline gives CDR1 SGHRS, CDR2 YFSETQ. V dropped 5 bases and J dropped 8 bases, with 20 bases sitting between them. This CDR3 reads CASSQQGGGRDSPLHF. CDR3 bases: TGCGCCAGCAGTCAACAGGGCGGTGGACGGGATTCACCCCTCCACTTT.

The V and J genes are TRBV18 and TRBJ1-1; unclear D gene. The germline gives CDR1 KGHSH, CDR2 LQKENI. V lost 8 bases and J 0 bases, leaving 10 bases between the germline ends. The CDR3 loop spans 13 amino acids. The CDR3 nucleotides are TGTGCCAGCCGGGCCGACATGAACACTGAAGCTTTCTTT. Translated, it gives CASRADMNTEAFF.

The chain joins TRBV25-1 to TRBJ1-1; D is undetermined. Germline values: CDR1 MGHDK, CDR2 SYGVNS. This CDR3 comprises 14 residues. V lost 2 bases and J lost 1, with 8 bases in between. The CDR3 is CASSEKASNTEAFF. In DNA, the CDR3 is TGTGCCAGCAGTGAAAAGGCATCGAACACTGAAGCTTTCTTT.

The V and J genes are TRBV7-3 and TRBJ2-1; D may correspond to TRBD1 or TRBD2 (5 bases each). The CDR3 runs to 15 residues. Trimming cost V 4 bases and J 5 bases, with 15 bases left between them. Looked up from germline, CDR1 is SGHTA and CDR2 is FQGTGA. CDR3 sequence: CASSSTGLPNNEQFF. The DNA for the CDR3 is TGTGCCAGCAGCTCAACAGGACTCCCCAACAATGAGCAGTTCTTC.

The chain uses TRBV28 and TRBJ1-2; 10 bases match TRBD1. The trim removed 6 bases at V and 5 bases at J, leaving 6 bases unmatched. This CDR3 has 14 residues. Looked up from germline, CDR1 is MDHEN and CDR2 is SYDVKM. CDR3 residues: CASSYDRGQYGYTF. DNA of the CDR3: TGTGCCAGCAGCTACGACAGGGGGCAGTATGGCTACACCTTC.

CDR3: CASSITRGSGNTIYF. The CDR3 DNA follows: TGTGCCAGTAGTATAACACGGGGCTCTGGAAACACCATATATTTT. V and J are TRBV19 and TRBJ1-3; D call uncertain. The CDR3 is 15 residues long. Germline CDR1 LNHDA, CDR2 SQIVND (reference sequence). Trimming pared 2 bases from V and 0 bases from J, leaving 8 bases between.

The V gene is TRBV7-2, the J gene TRBJ1-2, with 10 bases lining up with TRBD1. This CDR3 comprises 15 residues. Germline lookup yields CDR1 SGHTA and CDR2 FQGNSA. Trimming removed 5 bases from V and 4 bases from J; junction bases left unmatched: 7. The CDR3 DNA reads as TGTGCCAGCAGCCCGGACGGGACAGGGGCCTATGGCTACACCTTC. Its protein product is CASSPDGTGAYGYTF.